These 21 T cell receptor beta chains originate from one sample sequenced in a study of shared clonotypes between healthy human individuals. Repertoires were generated with immunoSEQ multiplex PCR, while TCRdb's copy carries only in-frame clones and drops some. The sample has nearly 2 million clones; over 85% are singletons. The naive CD8 fraction comprised CD45RO-negative cells positively selected for CCR7 and excluded terminally differentiated effector memory CD45RA+ cells. Sequenced input: naive CD8+ T cells sorted from blood. Source of these receptors: a man aged 18-30 years in good health.

V is TRBV11-2 and J is TRBJ2-7; D tentatively reads TRBD1 or TRBD2 (5 bases each). V lost 5 bases and J 3 bases, leaving 17 bases between the germline ends. CDR1 and CDR2 from the germline V gene are SGHAT and FQNNGV. The CDR3 runs to 15 residues. The chain's CDR3 is CASSLKRTDIYEQYF. DNA for the CDR3: TGTGCCAGCAGCCTCAAGCGGACGGACATCTACGAGCAGTACTTC.

The genes are TRBV4-3 and TRBJ1-2; D not resolved. CDR3 length equals 15 residues. The V gene lost 5 bases and the J gene lost 0 bases, with 13 bases spanning the gap. Germline CDR1 and CDR2: LGHNA and YSLEER. The CDR3 sequence: CASSLESGANYGYTF. The CDR3 DNA reads as TGCGCCAGCAGCTTAGAGAGCGGAGCTAACTATGGCTACACCTTC.

The chain employs TRBV9 and TRBJ2-1, with D perhaps TRBD1 or TRBD2 (5 bases each). The CDR3 length is 13 residues. Germline V gives CDR1 SGDLS, CDR2 YYNGEE. V dropped 6 bases and J dropped 4 bases, with 11 bases sitting between them. The CDR3 region is CASNRDDYNEQFF. The CDR3 nucleotides are TGTGCCAGCAACCGGGACGATTACAATGAGCAGTTCTTC.

Only one count was recorded for this clone. This chain uses TRBV7-9 with TRBJ2-3; the match to TRBD1 covers 7 bases. The V segment lost 3 bases and the J segment 6 bases; nucleotides outside the gene matches: 3. The CDR3 extends over 13 amino acids. The germline CDR1 and CDR2 sequences are SEHNR and FQNEAQ (reference sequence). In nucleotides, the CDR3 is TGTGCCAGCAGCTTCACAGGGGAGGATACGCAGTATTTT. This gives the protein CASSFTGEDTQYF. Variable domain in full (rest from reference TRBV7-9 and TRBJ2-3): DTGVSQNPRHKITKRGQNVTFRCDPISEHNRLYWYRQTLGQGPEFLTYFQNEAQLEKSRLLSDRFSAERPKGSFSTLEIQRTEQGDSAMYLCASSFTGEDTQYFGPGTRLTVL.

The chain has TRBV4-2 and TRBJ2-1; D unclear. There are 14 residues in the CDR3. From germline, CDR1 is LGHNA and CDR2 YNFKEQ. Trimming stripped 0 bases from V and 4 bases from J, with 7 bases between. The CDR3 coding sequence is TGTGCCAGCAGCCAAGATCCCCTTTACAATGAGCAGTTCTTC. Its translation is CASSQDPLYNEQFF.

CDR3: CASSQPLAGTGIPYEQYF. The CDR3 coding sequence is TGCGCCAGCAGCCAACCTCTAGCCGGGACAGGGATCCCCTACGAGCAGTACTTC. The genes are TRBV4-1 and TRBJ2-7; TRBD1 agrees at 9 bases. V lost 2 bases and J lost 2; bases outside the gene matches: 13. The CDR3 has 18 residues. Looked up from germline, CDR1 is MGHRA and CDR2 is YSYEKL.

V gene TRBV4-3 combines with J gene TRBJ2-2; TRBD1 matches at 9 bases. With V trimmed by 3 bases and J by 7 bases, 0 bases remained unmatched. Per germline, CDR1 LGHNA and CDR2 YSLEER. There are 13 residues in the CDR3. CDR3 coding DNA: TGCGCCAGCAGCCAGGGACAGGGCGGGGAGCTGTTTTTT. It is translated as CASSQGQGGELFF.

The chain recombines TRBV18 with TRBJ2-1; 8 nucleotides line up with TRBD1. The trim removed 0 bases at V and 3 bases at J, leaving 4 bases unmatched. CDR1 is KGHSH, CDR2 LQKENI, per germline. This CDR3 comprises 16 residues. The CDR3 region is CASSPPQDRVYNEQFF. The CDR3 DNA follows: TGTGCCAGCTCACCACCGCAGGACAGGGTCTACAATGAGCAGTTCTTC.

The count of this clone is one. This rearrangement joins TRBV27 to TRBJ2-3; D not resolved. The V gene's germline CDR1 is MNHEY and CDR2 SMNVEV (reference sequence). The CDR3 length is 19 residues. V gave up 3 bases and J gave up 0 bases, with 22 bases separating them. CDR3 sequence reads: CASSFSTHPGEPSTDTQYF. For the CDR3, the DNA is TGTGCCAGCAGTTTCAGTACCCACCCTGGCGAGCCTAGCACAGATACGCAGTATTTT.

This chain connects TRBV6-6 to TRBJ1-3, with D tentatively TRBD1 (5 bases). The germline CDR1 and CDR2 sequences are MNHNY and SVGAGI (reference sequence). The CDR3 totals 16 residues. V lost 0 bases, J lost 0 bases, and 9 bases lay in between. The CDR3 protein is CASSYSGAASGNTIYF. The CDR3, as DNA: TGTGCCAGCAGTTACTCAGGGGCGGCCTCTGGAAACACCATATATTTT.

This clone was seen once. The chain carries TRBV5-6 and TRBJ2-7; 8 bases are a match to TRBD1. The V segment lost 0 bases and the J segment 6 bases; nucleotides outside the gene matches: 2. The CDR3 runs 13 residues. The V gene's germline CDR1 is SGHDT and CDR2 YYEEEE. CDR3 protein: CASSLGDRTEQYF. CDR3 sequence (DNA): TGTGCCAGCAGCTTGGGGGACAGGACCGAGCAGTACTTC.

The chain joins TRBV19 to TRBJ1-5; tentative D call: TRBD1 (5 bases). CDR3 size: 14 residues. Trimming left V 2 bases short and J 6 bases short, with 11 bases between. The germline V gene has CDR1 LNHDA and CDR2 SQIVND (reference sequence). The DNA of the CDR3 is TGTGCCAGTAGTATATCAATTGGGGGTCAGCCCCAGCATTTT. Translated: CASSISIGGQPQHF.

The chain is built from TRBV10-2 and TRBJ2-3, with a tentative D call TRBD1 (5 bases). The CDR3 runs 17 residues. Per the germline V gene, CDR1 is WSHSY and CDR2 is SAAADI. Trimming shortened V by 2 bases and J by 3 bases, and 18 bases separated the two germline ends. CDR3 nucleotide sequence: TGCGCCAGCAGTGAGGGGGTCCTGCTGGGGCAGACAGATACGCAGTATTTT. It translates to CASSEGVLLGQTDTQYF.

The chain combines TRBV15 with TRBJ2-7; D not resolved. The CDR3 consists of 13 residues. V lost 3 bases to trimming and J lost 6 bases, with 12 bases between them. Germline CDR1 and CDR2: LNHNV and YYDKDF (reference sequence). The CDR3 protein is CATSRTEASEQYF. The CDR3 DNA follows: TGTGCCACCAGCAGGACCGAGGCCAGCGAGCAGTACTTC. Drawing the rest from reference TRBV15 and TRBJ2-7, the complete variable domain is DAMVIQNPRYQVTQFGKPVTLSCSQTLNHNVMYWYQQKSSQAPKLLFHYYDKDFNNEADTPDNFQSRRPNTSFCFLDIRSPGLGDTAMYLCATSRTEASEQYFGPGTRLTVT.

The chain has TRBV6-5 and TRBJ2-1; D ambiguous. Germline V gene data show CDR1 as MNHEY and CDR2 as SVGAGI. CDR3 length equals 14 residues. V lost 5 bases to trimming and J lost 15 bases, with 23 bases between them. CDR3 amino acids: CASSPIPGPPDWFF. DNA of the CDR3: TGTGCCAGCAGTCCGATCCCGGGTCCCCCAGATTGGTTCTTC.

Worth noting for this clone: Different DNA sequences within this sample yield the same CDR3. For the CDR3, the DNA is TGTGCCAGCAGCCTCGGGACCCACGAGCAGTACTTC. The encoded protein is CASSLGTHEQYF. V gene TRBV13 combines with J gene TRBJ2-7; D is possibly TRBD1 or TRBD2 (5 bases each). The CDR3 has 12 amino acids. The V end was cut by 5 bases, the J end by 5 bases, with 10 bases between. Germline loops: CDR1 PRHDT, CDR2 FYEKMQ (reference sequence).

With respect to this clone: Other DNA sequences of this sample code for an identical CDR3. The chain combines TRBV6-5 with TRBJ1-1; D is possibly TRBD1 (5 bases). This CDR3 comprises 13 residues. Germline assignment: CDR1 MNHEY and CDR2 SVGAGI. Trimming pared 4 bases from V and 0 bases from J, leaving 6 bases between. Here the CDR3 DNA reads TGTGCCAGCAGTTTACAGGTGAACACTGAAGCTTTCTTT. Translated: CASSLQVNTEAFF.

The chain has TRBV4-2 and TRBJ2-7; 7 bases are a match to TRBD1. V was clipped by 3 bases and J by 7 bases; unmatched bases: 6. CDR1 and CDR2 from the germline V gene are LGHNA and YNFKEQ. CDR3 length: 13 amino acids. The CDR3 DNA is TGTGCCAGCAGCCAGGAACAGGGGTGGGAGCAGTACTTC. This codes for CASSQEQGWEQYF.

This clone was detected once. The chain uses TRBV28 and TRBJ1-5; 8 positions match TRBD1. CDR3 length: 13 residues. Trimming cost V 3 bases and J 6 bases; bases outside gene matches: 1. Germline CDR1 and CDR2: MDHEN and SYDVKM. The CDR3 region is CASSFQGAQPQHF. The CDR3 DNA is TGTGCCAGCAGTTTTCAGGGGGCTCAGCCCCAGCATTTT.

The rearrangement joins TRBV11-3 to TRBJ2-5; the D gene is possibly TRBD1 (5 bases). The CDR3 runs to 18 residues. The V gene lost 0 bases and the J gene lost 4 bases, with 21 bases spanning the gap. Germline loops: CDR1 SGHNT, CDR2 YENEEA. CDR3 sequence: CASSLEVRGCRALETQYF. The CDR3 nucleotides are TGTGCCAGCAGCTTAGAGGTAAGGGGCTGCCGAGCCTTAGAGACCCAGTACTTC. The full variable domain, completed using reference TRBV11-3 and TRBJ2-5, is EAGVVQSPRYKIIEKKQPVAFWCNPISGHNTLYWYLQNLGQGPELLIRYENEEAVDDSQLPKDRFSAERLKGVDSTLKIQPAELGDSAVYLCASSLEVRGCRALETQYFGPGTRLLVL.

CDR3 sequence: CASSLLAGGFANTQYF. In DNA form, the CDR3 reads TGTGCCAGCAGTTTGTTGGCGGGGGGGTTCGCGAATACGCAGTATTTT. The chain combines TRBV27 with TRBJ2-3, with 9 bases aligning to TRBD2. V was pared by 3 bases and J by 7 bases, with 11 bases of the junction left unmatched. The CDR3 has 16 residues. CDR1 is MNHEY, CDR2 SMNVEV, per germline (reference sequence).